One and the same sample provided the 23 T cell receptor beta chains below, sequenced in a study of blood T cell repertoires in COVID-19. This table comes from immunoSEQ multiplex PCR, and its TCRdb copy is limited to in-frame clones, with some not included. The sample has about 52,000 clones; around 85% are singletons. Input material: peripheral blood. Source of these receptors: a woman aged 80 or over with COVID-19, enrolled during active disease.

The chain carries TRBV3-1 (or the pseudogene TRBV3-2) and TRBJ2-4; 8 nucleotides agree with TRBD1. CDR3 length: 16 amino acids. Germline CDR1 LGHDT, CDR2 YNNKEL (reference sequence). Trimming took 4 bases from V and 0 from J; bases not matched to a gene: 5. The CDR3 nucleotides are TGTGCCAGCAGCCCTCGGGACAGGTTAGCCAAAAACATTCAGTACTTC. Its protein is CASSPRDRLAKNIQYF.

The genes are TRBV27 and TRBJ2-5, with 10 positions matching TRBD1. V dropped 7 bases and J dropped 5; count of bases not matched to a gene: 7. Germline V gene lookup returns CDR1 MNHEY and CDR2 SMNVEV (reference sequence). The CDR3 runs to 14 residues. CDR3 sequence: CASKGGQGFETQYF. For the CDR3, the DNA is TGTGCCAGCAAGGGGGGACAGGGGTTCGAGACCCAGTACTTC.

The V and J genes are TRBV19 and TRBJ1-3; D is perhaps TRBD1 (5 bases). This CDR3 region has 12 residues. The V and J ends lost 10 bases and 7 bases respectively, with 14 bases between them. The V gene's germline CDR1 is LNHDA and CDR2 SQIVND (reference sequence). CDR3 residues: CATHDRMNTIYF. CDR3 sequence (DNA): TGTGCCACCCACGACAGAATGAACACCATATATTTT.

The chain combines TRBV6-2 or TRBV6-3 with TRBJ1-1; D uncertain. Germline loops: CDR1 MNHEY, CDR2 SVGEGT. V shed 6 bases and J shed 1 base, with 9 bases lying between them. CDR3 length equals 13 residues. CDR3 sequence (DNA): TGTGCCAGCAGCCGACGGGGGAACACTGAAGCTTTCTTT. The encoded protein is CASSRRGNTEAFF.

The table lists this clone with a few counts. V and J are TRBV2 and TRBJ2-5; a weak D match, TRBD1 (5 bases). The germline V and J ends were trimmed by 4 bases and 4 bases, with 13 bases remaining between them. Germline V lookup: CDR1 SNHLY, CDR2 FYNNEI. This CDR3 is 14 amino acids long. The CDR3 reads CASSVLRDGETQYF. The DNA of the CDR3 is TGTGCCAGCAGTGTCCTCAGGGATGGAGAGACCCAGTACTTC.

The chain employs TRBV27 and TRBJ1-2; 10 positions agree with TRBD1. Looked up from germline, CDR1 is MNHEY and CDR2 is SMNVEV (reference sequence). J lost 6 bases, V lost 2 bases, and 6 bases had no gene match. The CDR3 contains 15 residues. The CDR3 spells CASSLVLDRGHGYTF. The CDR3 DNA follows: TGTGCCAGCAGTTTAGTTCTTGACAGGGGGCATGGCTACACCTTC.

The genes are TRBV18 and TRBJ2-5; perhaps TRBD2 as D (6 bases). The V end lost 2 bases, the J end lost 2 bases, and 12 bases lay between the germline ends. The CDR3 spans 15 residues. Germline V lookup: CDR1 KGHSH, CDR2 LQKENI. CDR3: CASSPSNRGQETQYF. In DNA form, the CDR3 reads TGTGCCAGCTCACCATCAAACCGGGGGCAAGAGACCCAGTACTTC.

CDR3: CASSLAASGSEQYF. In nucleotides, the CDR3 is TGTGCCAGCAGCTTAGCTGCTAGCGGGAGCGAGCAGTACTTC. V is TRBV7-8 and J is TRBJ2-7; 10 bases are shared with TRBD2. The CDR3 contains 14 residues. Germline V gene data show CDR1 as SGHVS and CDR2 as FQNEAQ. Trimming removed 0 bases from V and 6 bases from J; junction bases left unmatched: 2. Combining the CDR3 with reference TRBV7-8 and TRBJ2-7 gives the whole variable domain GAGVSQSPRYKVAKRGQDVALRCDPISGHVSLFWYQQALGQGPEFLTYFQNEAQLDKSGLPSDRFFAERPEGSVSTLKIQRTQQEDSAVYLCASSLAASGSEQYFGPGTRLTVT.

This chain connects TRBV4-1 to TRBJ2-1; a possible D gene is TRBD2 (5 bases). Trimming pared 1 base from V and 5 bases from J, leaving 12 bases between. Germline V gene lookup returns CDR1 MGHRA and CDR2 YSYEKL. This CDR3 is 15 amino acids long. The CDR3, as DNA: TGCGCCAGCAGCCAAGTAGCGTCGATAGACAATGAGCAGTTCTTC. Translated: CASSQVASIDNEQFF.

The genes are TRBV19 and TRBJ2-4, with D maybe TRBD2 (6 bases). The CDR3 is 19 amino acids. V was shortened by 3 bases and J by 8 bases, with 29 bases between the two germline ends. Germline CDR1 LNHDA, CDR2 SQIVND (reference sequence). The chain's CDR3 is CASSIRGKGGLALGDIQYF. Here the CDR3 DNA reads TGTGCCAGTAGTATTCGGGGGAAGGGAGGTTTGGCCCTGGGGGACATTCAGTACTTC.

The rearrangement links TRBV3-1 (or the pseudogene TRBV3-2) to TRBJ2-7, with 12 positions matching TRBD2. The V and J ends lost 4 bases and 4 bases, in that order; junction bases with no gene match: 5. CDR1 and CDR2 from the germline V gene are LGHDT and YNNKEL (reference sequence). The CDR3 is 15 residues long. DNA for the CDR3: TGTGCCAGCAGCCTGACTAGCGGGAGAATGTACGAGCAGTACTTC. Translation gives CASSLTSGRMYEQYF.

The V gene is TRBV10-3, the J gene TRBJ2-3; D perhaps matches TRBD2 (5 bases). The germline V and J ends were trimmed by 4 bases and 1 base, with 12 bases remaining between them. Germline values: CDR1 ENHRY, CDR2 SYGVKD. The CDR3 loop spans 15 amino acids. CDR3 region: CAISARTEGTDTQYF. CDR3 in DNA: TGTGCCATCAGTGCCAGGACTGAGGGCACAGATACGCAGTATTTT.

The rearrangement joins TRBV28 to TRBJ2-7, with TRBD1 identical over 9 bases. This CDR3 comprises 15 residues. J was trimmed by 3 bases and V by 3 bases; bases with no gene match: 6. The germline V gene has CDR1 MDHEN and CDR2 SYDVKM. CDR3 DNA: TGTGCCAGCAGTTTTCCCGGGACAGGGCACTACGAGCAGTACTTC. This translates into CASSFPGTGHYEQYF.

This clone has just a few counts. This chain links TRBV9 with TRBJ2-3, with D possibly being TRBD2 (5 bases). The V end was cut by 3 bases, the J end by 4 bases, with 24 bases between. Germline assignment: CDR1 SGDLS and CDR2 YYNGEE. The CDR3 spans 18 residues. The CDR3 loop reads CASSGSGFRGSQADTQYF. The CDR3, as DNA: TGTGCCAGCAGCGGCAGCGGATTCAGAGGGTCTCAAGCAGATACGCAGTATTTT. The whole variable domain, filled in from reference TRBV9 and TRBJ2-3, reads DSGVTQTPKHLITATGQRVTLRCSPRSGDLSVYWYQQSLDQGLQFLIQYYNGEERAKGNILERFSAQQFPDLHSELNLSSLELGDSALYFCASSGSGFRGSQADTQYFGPGTRLTVL.

The chain is built from TRBV6-5 and TRBJ2-3, with 8 nucleotides matching TRBD1. V shed 8 bases, J shed 5 bases, and the junction held 6 bases outside the gene matches. Per germline, CDR1 MNHEY and CDR2 SVGAGI. The CDR3 sequence is 13 residues long. In DNA form, the CDR3 reads TGTGCCAGCCGACAGGGGTTTTTAGATACGCAGTATTTT. Protein sequence: CASRQGFLDTQYF.

V usage is TRBV9 and J usage is TRBJ2-7; TRBD2 matches at 11 bases. The CDR3 loop spans 16 amino acids. Germline CDR1 and CDR2: SGDLS and YYNGEE. The ends lost 4 bases at V and 2 bases at J; junction bases unmatched: 8. Written as DNA, the CDR3 is TGTGCCAGCAGCAGAGGGACTAGCGGTTATACCTACGAGCAGTACTTC. Translated: CASSRGTSGYTYEQYF.

The gene calls are TRBV6-5 and TRBJ2-1; a weak D match, TRBD2 (5 bases). The V and J ends lost 4 bases and 2 bases respectively, with 15 bases between them. This CDR3 comprises 16 residues. Germline CDR1 and CDR2: MNHEY and SVGAGI. CDR3 bases: TGTGCCAGCAGTTCTCGCGTAGCGAGTGCCTACAATGAGCAGTTCTTC. This encodes CASSSRVASAYNEQFF.

This clone has more than one count but fewer than ten. This chain joins TRBV6-5 and TRBJ2-7; 7 nucleotides align to TRBD2. Trimming cost V 0 bases and J 1 base; bases outside gene matches: 6. The CDR3 extends over 16 amino acids. Germline V CDR1 and CDR2: MNHEY, SVGAGI. The CDR3 coding sequence is TGTGCCAGCAGTTACTCTCCTAGCGGAGGGTCCTACGAGCAGTACTTC. Its protein product is CASSYSPSGGSYEQYF.

V usage is TRBV9 and J usage is TRBJ2-3, with D possibly being TRBD2 (6 bases). CDR1 is SGDLS and CDR2 is YYNGEE in the germline V gene. CDR3 length equals 15 residues. Trimming stripped 4 bases from V and 5 bases from J, with 17 bases between. The CDR3 protein is CASSFGSVLGDTQYF. The CDR3 coding sequence is TGTGCCAGCAGCTTCGGGAGCGTTCTGGGAGATACGCAGTATTTT.

J is TRBJ2-5 and V is TRBV7-2; 7 nucleotides align to TRBD2. V dropped 0 bases and J dropped 1; count of bases not matched to a gene: 2. Germline assignment: CDR1 SGHTA and CDR2 FQGNSA. The CDR3 loop spans 15 amino acids. Here the CDR3 DNA reads TGTGCCAGCAGCTTAGCGTCGGGGGGCCAAGAGACCCAGTACTTC. This encodes CASSLASGGQETQYF.

The rearrangement uses TRBV5-1 and TRBJ1-1; unclear D gene. The germline CDR1 and CDR2 sequences are SGHRS and YFSETQ. The CDR3 runs 13 residues. Trimming took off 4 bases at V and 3 bases at J, with 10 bases between the two ends. The CDR3 DNA sequence: TGCGCCAGCAGCCAACAGTCGTACACTGAAGCTTTCTTT. Its translation is CASSQQSYTEAFF.

V is TRBV10-3 and J is TRBJ1-1; 12 bases align to TRBD1. Per the germline V gene, CDR1 is ENHRY and CDR2 is SYGVKD. This CDR3 is built from 15 residues. Trimming at V came to 4 bases and at J to 6 bases, leaving 6 bases not matched to a gene. CDR3 bases: TGTGCCATCAGTGGATCCGGGACAGGGGGCTCTGAAGCTTTCTTT. Translation: CAISGSGTGGSEAFF.

The CDR3 here is CASSFGTGGNIQYF. The CDR3 DNA sequence: TGTGCCAGCAGCTTCGGGACAGGGGGGAACATTCAGTACTTC. The chain recombines TRBV11-2 with TRBJ2-4; TRBD1 matches at 11 bases. This CDR3 comprises 14 residues. Trimming cost V 3 bases and J 7 bases; bases outside gene matches: 2. Germline lookup yields CDR1 SGHAT and CDR2 FQNNGV.